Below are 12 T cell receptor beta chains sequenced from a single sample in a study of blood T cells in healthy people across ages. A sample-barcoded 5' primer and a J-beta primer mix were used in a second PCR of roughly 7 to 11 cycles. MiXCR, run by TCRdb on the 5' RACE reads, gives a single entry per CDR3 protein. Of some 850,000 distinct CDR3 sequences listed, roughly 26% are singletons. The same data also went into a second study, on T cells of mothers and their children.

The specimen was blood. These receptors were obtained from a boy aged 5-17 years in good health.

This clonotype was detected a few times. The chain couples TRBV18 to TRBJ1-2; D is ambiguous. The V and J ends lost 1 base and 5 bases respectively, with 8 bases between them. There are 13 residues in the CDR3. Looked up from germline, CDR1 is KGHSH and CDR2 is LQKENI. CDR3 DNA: TGTGCCAGCTCACCACGGGATCCATATGGCTACACCTTC. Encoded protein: CASSPRDPYGYTF.

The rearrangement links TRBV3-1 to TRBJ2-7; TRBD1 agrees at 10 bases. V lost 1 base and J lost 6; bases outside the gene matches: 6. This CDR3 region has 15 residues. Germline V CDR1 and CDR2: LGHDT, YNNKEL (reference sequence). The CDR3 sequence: CASSQVGQGGSEQYF. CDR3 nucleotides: TGTGCCAGCAGCCAAGTTGGACAGGGGGGCTCCGAGCAGTACTTC.

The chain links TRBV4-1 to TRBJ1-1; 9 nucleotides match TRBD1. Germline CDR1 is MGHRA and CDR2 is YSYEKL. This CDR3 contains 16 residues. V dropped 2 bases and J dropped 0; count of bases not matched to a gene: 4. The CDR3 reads CASSQRQGGLNTEAFF. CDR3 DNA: TGCGCCAGCAGCCAACGACAGGGGGGACTGAACACTGAAGCTTTCTTT.

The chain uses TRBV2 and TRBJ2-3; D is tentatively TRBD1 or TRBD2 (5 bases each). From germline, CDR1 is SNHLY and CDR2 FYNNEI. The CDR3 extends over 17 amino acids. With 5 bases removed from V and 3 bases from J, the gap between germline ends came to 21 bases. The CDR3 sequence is CASSPHPLGDHTDTQYF. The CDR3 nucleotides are TGTGCCAGCAGTCCCCACCCGTTGGGGGACCATACAGATACGCAGTATTTT. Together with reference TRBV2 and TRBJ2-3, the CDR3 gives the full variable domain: EPEVTQTPSHQVTQMGQEVILRCVPISNHLYFYWYRQILGQKVEFLVSFYNNEISEKSEIFDDQFSVERPDGSNFTLKIRSTKLEDSAMYFCASSPHPLGDHTDTQYFGPGTRLTVL.

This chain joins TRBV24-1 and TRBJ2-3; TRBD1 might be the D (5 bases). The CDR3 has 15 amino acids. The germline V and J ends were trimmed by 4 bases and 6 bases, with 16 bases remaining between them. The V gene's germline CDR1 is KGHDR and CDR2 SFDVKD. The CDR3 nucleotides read TGTGCCACCAGTGAGTCTGGCAGGGTTCTGGATACGCAGTATTTT. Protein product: CATSESGRVLDTQYF.

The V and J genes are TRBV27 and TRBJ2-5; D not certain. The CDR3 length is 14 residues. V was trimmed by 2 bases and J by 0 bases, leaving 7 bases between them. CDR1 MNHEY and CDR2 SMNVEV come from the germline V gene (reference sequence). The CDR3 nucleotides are TGTGCCAGCAGTTTAACCAGCAACCAAGAGACCCAGTACTTC. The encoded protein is CASSLTSNQETQYF.

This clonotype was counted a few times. CDR3 bases: TGCAGTGCTAGACTGACAGGAACGAACACTGAAGCTTTCTTT. Residues: CSARLTGTNTEAFF. V gene TRBV20-1 combines with J gene TRBJ1-1, with a possible D match to TRBD1 (6 bases). The CDR3 has 14 amino acids. Germline values: CDR1 DFQATT, CDR2 SNEGSKA (reference sequence). Trimming took off 2 bases at V and 1 base at J, with 11 bases between the two ends.

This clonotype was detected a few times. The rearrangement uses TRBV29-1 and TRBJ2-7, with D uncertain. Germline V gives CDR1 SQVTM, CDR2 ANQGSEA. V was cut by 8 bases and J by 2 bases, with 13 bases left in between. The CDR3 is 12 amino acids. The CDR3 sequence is CSKVDGPYEQYF. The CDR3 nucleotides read TGCAGCAAGGTGGACGGCCCCTACGAGCAGTACTTC.

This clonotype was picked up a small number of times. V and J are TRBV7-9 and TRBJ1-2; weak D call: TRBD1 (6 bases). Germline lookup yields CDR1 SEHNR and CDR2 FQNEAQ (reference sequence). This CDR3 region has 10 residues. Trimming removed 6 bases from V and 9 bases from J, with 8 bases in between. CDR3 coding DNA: TGTGCCAGCAGTGGGGGCAGCTACACCTTC. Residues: CASSGGSYTF.

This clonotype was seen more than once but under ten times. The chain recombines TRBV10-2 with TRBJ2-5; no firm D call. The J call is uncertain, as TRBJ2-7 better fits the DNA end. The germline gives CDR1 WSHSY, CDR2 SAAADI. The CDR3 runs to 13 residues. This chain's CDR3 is CASSVPATYEQYF. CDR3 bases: TGCGCCAGCAGTGTCCCAGCGACCTACGAGCAGTACTTC.

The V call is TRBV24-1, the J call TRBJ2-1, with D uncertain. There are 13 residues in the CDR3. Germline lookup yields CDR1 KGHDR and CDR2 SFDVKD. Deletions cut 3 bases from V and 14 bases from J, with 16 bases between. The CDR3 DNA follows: TGTGCCACCAGTGATCCACCCTTAGAATTTAAGTTCTTC. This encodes CATSDPPLEFKFF.

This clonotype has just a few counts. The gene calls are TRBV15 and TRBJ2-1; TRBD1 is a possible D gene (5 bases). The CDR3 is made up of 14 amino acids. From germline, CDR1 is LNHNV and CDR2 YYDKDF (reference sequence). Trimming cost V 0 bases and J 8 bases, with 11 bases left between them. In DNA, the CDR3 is TGTGCCACCAGCAGAGAAAGGGAAGGGGATGAGCAGTTCTTC. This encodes CATSREREGDEQFF. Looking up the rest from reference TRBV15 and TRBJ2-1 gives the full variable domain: DAMVIQNPRYQVTQFGKPVTLSCSQTLNHNVMYWYQQKSSQAPKLLFHYYDKDFNNEADTPDNFQSRRPNTSFCFLDIRSPGLGDTAMYLCATSREREGDEQFFGPGTRLTVL.